A few counts support the clone carrying this T cell receptor (beta chain). What it binds is unknown. Using a J-beta primer mix together with a sample-barcoded 5' primer, a second PCR was run for roughly 6 to 12 cycles. TCRdb reanalysed the 5' RACE reads using MiXCR and keeps one entry per CDR3 protein. The sample records fewer than 2,000,000 distinct CDR3 sequences, roughly two fifths being singletons. These data are taken from a study of blood T cells in healthy people across ages. Samples had at least 6 million PBMCs isolated from them. Findings and limits, study-wide: Leaving the PBMCs unsorted stopped any conclusive comparison of naive versus antigen-experienced cells. Researchers judged that diversity estimates from one million T cells fell short of true values.

This clonotype was obtained from a human donor in good health. Sequenced: blood.

CDR3 in DNA: TGTGCCACCAGTGATACGATTTCCTACGAGCAGTACTTC. Protein: CATSDTISYEQYF. This sequence joins TRBV24-1 and TRBJ2-4; the D is unclear. The J call could be wrong; TRBJ2-7 is a better fit for the DNA end. Germline V gene sequence: CDR1 KGHDR, CDR2 SFDVKD. This CDR3 comprises 13 residues.